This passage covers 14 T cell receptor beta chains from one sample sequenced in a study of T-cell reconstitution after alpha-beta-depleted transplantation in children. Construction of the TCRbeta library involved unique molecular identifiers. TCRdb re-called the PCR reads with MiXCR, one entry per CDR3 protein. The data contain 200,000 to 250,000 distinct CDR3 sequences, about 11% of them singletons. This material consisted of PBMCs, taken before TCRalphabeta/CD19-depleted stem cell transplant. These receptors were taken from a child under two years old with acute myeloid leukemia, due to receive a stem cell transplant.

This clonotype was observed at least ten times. The CDR3 sequence is CSVARGDYRDTQYF. CDR3 sequence (DNA): TGCAGCGTTGCCAGGGGCGACTACCGTGATACGCAGTATTTT. This chain joins TRBV29-1 and TRBJ2-3; D possibly corresponds to TRBD1 (6 bases). The germline V and J ends were trimmed by 4 bases and 6 bases, with 17 bases remaining between them. The CDR3 has 14 amino acids. The germline V gene has CDR1 SQVTM and CDR2 ANQGSEA.

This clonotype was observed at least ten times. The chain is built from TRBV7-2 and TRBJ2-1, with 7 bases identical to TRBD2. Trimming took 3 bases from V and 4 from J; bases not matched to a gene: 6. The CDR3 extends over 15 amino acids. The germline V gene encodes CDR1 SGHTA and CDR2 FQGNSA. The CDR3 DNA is TGTGCCAGCAGCTTTTTAGCTAGCGGTTACAATGAGCAGTTCTTC. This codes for CASSFLASGYNEQFF.

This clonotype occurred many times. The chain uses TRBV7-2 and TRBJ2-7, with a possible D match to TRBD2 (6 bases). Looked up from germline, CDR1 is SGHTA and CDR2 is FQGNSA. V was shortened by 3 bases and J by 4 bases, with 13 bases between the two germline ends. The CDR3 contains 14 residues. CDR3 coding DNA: TGTGCCAGCAGCTTGTGGCGGGGCACATACGAGCAGTACTTC. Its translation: CASSLWRGTYEQYF.

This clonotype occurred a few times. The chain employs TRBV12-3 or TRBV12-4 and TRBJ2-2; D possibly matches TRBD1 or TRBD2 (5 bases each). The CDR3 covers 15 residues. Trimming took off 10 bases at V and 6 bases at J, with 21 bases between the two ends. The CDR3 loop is CATAKVGARAGELFF. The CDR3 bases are TGTGCCACCGCGAAGGTTGGGGCGCGGGCCGGGGAGCTGTTTTTT.

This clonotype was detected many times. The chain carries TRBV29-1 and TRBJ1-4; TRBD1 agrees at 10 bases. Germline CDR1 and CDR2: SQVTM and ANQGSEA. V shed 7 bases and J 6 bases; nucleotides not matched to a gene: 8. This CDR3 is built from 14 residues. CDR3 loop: CSARRGTGDEKLFF. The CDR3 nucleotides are TGCAGCGCACGGAGGGGGACAGGGGATGAAAAACTGTTTTTT.

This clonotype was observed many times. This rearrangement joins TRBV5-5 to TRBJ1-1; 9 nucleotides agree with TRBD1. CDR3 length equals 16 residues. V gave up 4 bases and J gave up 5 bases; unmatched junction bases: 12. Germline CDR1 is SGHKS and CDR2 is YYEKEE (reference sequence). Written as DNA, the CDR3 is TGTGCCAGCAGCCCCCGGACAGGGGCAGATTTTACTGAAGCTTTCTTT. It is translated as CASSPRTGADFTEAFF.

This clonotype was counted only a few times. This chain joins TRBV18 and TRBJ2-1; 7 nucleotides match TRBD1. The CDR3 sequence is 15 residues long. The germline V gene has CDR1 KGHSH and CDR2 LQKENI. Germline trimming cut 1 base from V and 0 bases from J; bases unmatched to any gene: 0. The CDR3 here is CASSPQGASYNEQFF. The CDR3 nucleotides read TGTGCCAGCTCACCACAGGGGGCCTCCTACAATGAGCAGTTCTTC.

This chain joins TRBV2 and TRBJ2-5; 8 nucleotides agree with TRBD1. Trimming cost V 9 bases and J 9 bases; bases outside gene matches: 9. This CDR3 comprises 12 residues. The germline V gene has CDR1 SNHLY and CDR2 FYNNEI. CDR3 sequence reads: CASTRGRLSQYF. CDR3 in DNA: TGTGCCAGTACCAGGGGGCGGTTGTCCCAGTACTTC.

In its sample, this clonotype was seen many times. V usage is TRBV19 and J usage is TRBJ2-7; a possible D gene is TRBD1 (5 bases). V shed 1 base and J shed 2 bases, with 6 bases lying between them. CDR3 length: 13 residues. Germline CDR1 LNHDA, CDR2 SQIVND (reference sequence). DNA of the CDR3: TGTGCCAGTAGTATAGGGACAACCTACGAGCAGTACTTC. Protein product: CASSIGTTYEQYF.

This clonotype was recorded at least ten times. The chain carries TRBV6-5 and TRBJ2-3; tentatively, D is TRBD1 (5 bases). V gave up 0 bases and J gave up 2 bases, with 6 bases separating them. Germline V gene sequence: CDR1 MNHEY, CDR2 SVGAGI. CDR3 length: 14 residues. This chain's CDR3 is CASSYSTVTDTQYF. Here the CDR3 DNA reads TGTGCCAGCAGTTACTCGACAGTCACAGATACGCAGTATTTT.

CDR3 protein: CASVRVPRGTEAFF. The CDR3 bases are TGTGCCAGCGTTAGAGTCCCCCGGGGAACTGAAGCTTTCTTT. The chain uses TRBV19 and TRBJ1-1; no firm D call. Trimming left V 9 bases short and J 5 bases short, with 19 bases between. The CDR3 contains 14 residues. The V gene's germline CDR1 is LNHDA and CDR2 SQIVND (reference sequence).

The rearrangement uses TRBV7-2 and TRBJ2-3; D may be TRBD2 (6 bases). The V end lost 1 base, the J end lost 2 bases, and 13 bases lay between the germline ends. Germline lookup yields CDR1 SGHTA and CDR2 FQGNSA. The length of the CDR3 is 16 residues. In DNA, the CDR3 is TGTGCCAGCAGCTTAGGGGGGGTAGCCGTCACAGATACGCAGTATTTT. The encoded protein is CASSLGGVAVTDTQYF.

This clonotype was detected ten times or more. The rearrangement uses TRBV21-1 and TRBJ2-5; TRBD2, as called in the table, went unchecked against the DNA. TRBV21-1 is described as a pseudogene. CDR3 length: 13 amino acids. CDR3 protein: CASSPSGYETQYF. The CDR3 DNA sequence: TGTGCCAGCAGCCCGAGCGGGTACGAGACCCAGTACTTC.

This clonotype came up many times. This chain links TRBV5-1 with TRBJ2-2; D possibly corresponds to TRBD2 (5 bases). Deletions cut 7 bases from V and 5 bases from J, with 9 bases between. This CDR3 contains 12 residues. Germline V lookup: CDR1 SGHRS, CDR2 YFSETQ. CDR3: CASEGLTGELFF. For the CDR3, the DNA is TGCGCCAGCGAGGGATTAACCGGGGAGCTGTTTTTT.